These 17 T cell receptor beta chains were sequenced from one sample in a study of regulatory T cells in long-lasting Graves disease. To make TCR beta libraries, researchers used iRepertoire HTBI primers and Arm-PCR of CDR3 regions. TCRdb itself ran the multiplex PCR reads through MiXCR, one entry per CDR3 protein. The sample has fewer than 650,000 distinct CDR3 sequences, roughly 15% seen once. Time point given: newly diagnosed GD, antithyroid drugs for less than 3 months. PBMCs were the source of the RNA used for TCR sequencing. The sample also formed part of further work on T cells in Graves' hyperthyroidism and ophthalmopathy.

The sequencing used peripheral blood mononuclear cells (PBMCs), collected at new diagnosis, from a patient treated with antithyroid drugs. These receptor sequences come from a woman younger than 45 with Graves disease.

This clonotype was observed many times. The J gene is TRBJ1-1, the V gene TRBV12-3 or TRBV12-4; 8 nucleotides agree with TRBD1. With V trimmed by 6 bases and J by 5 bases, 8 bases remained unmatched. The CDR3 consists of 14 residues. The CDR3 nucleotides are TGTGCCAGCAGGAGTATTAACAGGGGGACTGAAGCTTTCTTT. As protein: CASRSINRGTEAFF.

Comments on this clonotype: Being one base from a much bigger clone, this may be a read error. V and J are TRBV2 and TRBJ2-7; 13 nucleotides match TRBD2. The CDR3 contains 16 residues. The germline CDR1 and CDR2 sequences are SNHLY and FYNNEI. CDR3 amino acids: CVSSAGTSGMSVEQYF. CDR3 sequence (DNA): TGTGTCAGCAGCGCCGGGACTAGCGGGATGTCAGTCGAGCAGTACTTC.

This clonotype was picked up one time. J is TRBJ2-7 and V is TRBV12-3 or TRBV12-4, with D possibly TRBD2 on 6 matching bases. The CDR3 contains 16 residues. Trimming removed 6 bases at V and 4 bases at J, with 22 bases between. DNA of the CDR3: TGTGCCAGCAGCCTGGCCGGCGGAGGGAGATCTTACGAGCAGTACTTC. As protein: CASSLAGGGRSYEQYF.

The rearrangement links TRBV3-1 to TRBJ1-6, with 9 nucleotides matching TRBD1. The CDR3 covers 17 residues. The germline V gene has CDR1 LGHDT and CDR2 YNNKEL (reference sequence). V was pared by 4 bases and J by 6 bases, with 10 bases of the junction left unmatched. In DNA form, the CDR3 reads TGTGCCAGCAGCCGATCGTCAGGACAGGGGAGTAATTCACCCCTCCACTTT. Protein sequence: CASSRSSGQGSNSPLHF.

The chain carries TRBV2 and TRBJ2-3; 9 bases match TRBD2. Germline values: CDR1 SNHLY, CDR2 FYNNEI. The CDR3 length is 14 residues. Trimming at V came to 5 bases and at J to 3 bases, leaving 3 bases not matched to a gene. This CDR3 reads CASSSGRSTDTQYF. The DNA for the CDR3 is TGTGCCAGCAGTAGCGGGAGGTCGACAGATACGCAGTATTTT.

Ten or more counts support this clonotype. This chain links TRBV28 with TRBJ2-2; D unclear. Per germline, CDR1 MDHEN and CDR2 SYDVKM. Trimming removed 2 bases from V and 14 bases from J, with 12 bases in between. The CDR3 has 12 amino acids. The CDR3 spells CASSLTTKGLFF. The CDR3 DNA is TGTGCCAGCAGTTTAACAACAAAGGGACTGTTTTTT.

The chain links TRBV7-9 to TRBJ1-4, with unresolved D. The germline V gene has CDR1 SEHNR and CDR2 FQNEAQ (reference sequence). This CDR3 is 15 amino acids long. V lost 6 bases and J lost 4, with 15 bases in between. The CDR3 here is CASRDPTDGNEKLFF. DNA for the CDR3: TGTGCCAGCAGGGACCCGACGGATGGTAATGAAAAACTGTTTTTT.

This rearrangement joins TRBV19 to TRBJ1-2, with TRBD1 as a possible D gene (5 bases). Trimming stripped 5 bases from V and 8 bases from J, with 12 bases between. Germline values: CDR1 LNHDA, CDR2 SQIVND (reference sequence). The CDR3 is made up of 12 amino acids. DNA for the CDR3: TGTGCCAGTAGTCCCCGGACACCGGGCTACACCTTC. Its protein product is CASSPRTPGYTF.

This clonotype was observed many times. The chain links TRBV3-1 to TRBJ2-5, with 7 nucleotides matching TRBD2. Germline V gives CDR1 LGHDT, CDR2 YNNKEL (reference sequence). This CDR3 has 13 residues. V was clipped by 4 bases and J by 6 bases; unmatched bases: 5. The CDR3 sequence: CASSPLGGKTQYF. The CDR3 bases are TGTGCCAGCAGCCCGCTCGGGGGGAAGACCCAGTACTTC.

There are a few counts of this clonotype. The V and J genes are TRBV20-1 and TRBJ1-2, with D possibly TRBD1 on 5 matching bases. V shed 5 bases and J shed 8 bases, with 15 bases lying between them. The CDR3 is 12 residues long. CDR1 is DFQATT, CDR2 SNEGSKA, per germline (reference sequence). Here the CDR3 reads CSAQVGGRGYTF. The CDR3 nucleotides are TGCAGTGCTCAGGTGGGGGGACGGGGCTACACCTTC.

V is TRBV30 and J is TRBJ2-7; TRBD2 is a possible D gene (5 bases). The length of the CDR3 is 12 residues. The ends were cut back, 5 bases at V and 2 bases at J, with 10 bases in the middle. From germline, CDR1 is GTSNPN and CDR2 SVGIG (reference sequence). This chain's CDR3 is CAWGAGTYEQYF. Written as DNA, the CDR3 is TGTGCCTGGGGCGCGGGTACCTACGAGCAGTACTTC.

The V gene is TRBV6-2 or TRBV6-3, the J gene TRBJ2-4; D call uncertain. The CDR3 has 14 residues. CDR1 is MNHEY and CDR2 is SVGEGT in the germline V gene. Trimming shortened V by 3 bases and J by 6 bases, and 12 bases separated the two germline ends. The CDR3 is CASSYLAERNIQYF. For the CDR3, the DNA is TGTGCCAGCAGTTATTTGGCGGAGCGAAACATTCAGTACTTC.

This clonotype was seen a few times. CDR3 coding DNA: TGTGCCAGCAGTGAAGCTAATGAAAGCGTCTATGGCTACACCTTC. Translation gives CASSEANESVYGYTF. V is TRBV6-1 and J is TRBJ1-2; no clear D gene. Germline values: CDR1 MNHNS, CDR2 SASEGT. Trimming removed 0 bases from V and 4 bases from J, with 12 bases in between. This CDR3 is 15 amino acids long.

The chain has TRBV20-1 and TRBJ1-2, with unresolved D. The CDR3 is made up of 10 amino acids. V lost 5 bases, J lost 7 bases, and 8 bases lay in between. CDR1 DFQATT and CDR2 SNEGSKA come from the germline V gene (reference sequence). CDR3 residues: CSAGNLGYTF. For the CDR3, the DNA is TGCAGTGCTGGGAACCTTGGCTACACCTTC.

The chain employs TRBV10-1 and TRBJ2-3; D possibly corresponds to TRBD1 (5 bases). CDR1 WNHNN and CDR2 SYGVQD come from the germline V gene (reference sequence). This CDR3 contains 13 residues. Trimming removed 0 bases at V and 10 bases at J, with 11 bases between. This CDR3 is CASSESGAAAQYF. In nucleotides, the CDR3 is TGCGCCAGCAGTGAGTCTGGGGCCGCTGCGCAGTATTTT.

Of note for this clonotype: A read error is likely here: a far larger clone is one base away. The CDR3 coding sequence is TGTGCCAGCAGCCAAGGGGTCGAGCAGTTCTTC. It translates to CASSQGVEQFF. The rearrangement links TRBV7-2 to TRBJ2-1; tentatively, D is TRBD1 (5 bases). Germline loops: CDR1 SGHTA, CDR2 FQGNSA. The CDR3 spans 11 residues. V lost 5 bases, J lost 10 bases, and 9 bases lay in between. The full variable domain, rest sourced from reference TRBV7-2 and TRBJ2-1, is GAGVSQSPSNKVTEKGKDVELRCDPISGHTALYWYRQSLGQGLEFLIYFQGNSAPDKSGLPSDRFSAERTGGSVSTLTIQRTQQEDSAVYLCASSQGVEQFFGPGTRLTVL.

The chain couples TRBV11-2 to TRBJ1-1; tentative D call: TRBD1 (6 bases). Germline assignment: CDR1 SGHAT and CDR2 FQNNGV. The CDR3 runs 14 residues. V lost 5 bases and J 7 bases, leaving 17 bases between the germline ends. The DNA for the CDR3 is TGTGCCAGCAGCGTGACAGGACTGGGTTATGAAGCTTTCTTT. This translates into CASSVTGLGYEAFF.